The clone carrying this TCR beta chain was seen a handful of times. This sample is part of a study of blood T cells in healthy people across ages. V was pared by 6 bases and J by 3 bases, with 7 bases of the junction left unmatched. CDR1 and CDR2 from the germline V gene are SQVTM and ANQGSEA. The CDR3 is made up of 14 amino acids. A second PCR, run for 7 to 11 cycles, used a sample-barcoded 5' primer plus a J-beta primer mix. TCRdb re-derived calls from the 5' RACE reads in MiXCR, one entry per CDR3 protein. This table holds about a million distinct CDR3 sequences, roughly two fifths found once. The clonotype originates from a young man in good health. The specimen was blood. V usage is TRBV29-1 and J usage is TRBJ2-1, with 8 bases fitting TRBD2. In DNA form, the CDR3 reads TGCAGCGTCTCCAGCGGGGGCCTCTACAATGAGCAGTTCTTC. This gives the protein CSVSSGGLYNEQFF.